This T cell receptor beta chain stems from a study of post-analysis software for immune sequencing data. Findings and limits, study-wide: In patients, a few TRBV segments were more frequent than in controls, with TRBV5-6, TRBV5-1 and TRBV20-1 among them.

For this clonotype: No antigen is known for it.

Libraries were made from TCR beta cDNA, and they carried unique molecular identifiers. TCRdb processed the PCR reads anew with MiXCR; each CDR3 protein has one entry. The repertoire holds roughly 430,000 distinct CDR3 sequences, with more than 30% as singletons. Germline V lookup: CDR1 SGHRS, CDR2 YFSETQ. The germline V and J ends were trimmed by 4 bases and 0 bases, with 11 bases remaining between them. This CDR3 is built from 15 residues. This receptor was taken from a girl aged 2 to 9 with multiple sclerosis. V and J are TRBV5-1 and TRBJ2-1; perhaps TRBD1 as D (6 bases). The sample consisted of blood. The CDR3 is CASSHGQSSYNEQFF. CDR3 nucleotides: TGCGCCAGCAGCCACGGACAGTCCTCCTACAATGAGCAGTTCTTC.